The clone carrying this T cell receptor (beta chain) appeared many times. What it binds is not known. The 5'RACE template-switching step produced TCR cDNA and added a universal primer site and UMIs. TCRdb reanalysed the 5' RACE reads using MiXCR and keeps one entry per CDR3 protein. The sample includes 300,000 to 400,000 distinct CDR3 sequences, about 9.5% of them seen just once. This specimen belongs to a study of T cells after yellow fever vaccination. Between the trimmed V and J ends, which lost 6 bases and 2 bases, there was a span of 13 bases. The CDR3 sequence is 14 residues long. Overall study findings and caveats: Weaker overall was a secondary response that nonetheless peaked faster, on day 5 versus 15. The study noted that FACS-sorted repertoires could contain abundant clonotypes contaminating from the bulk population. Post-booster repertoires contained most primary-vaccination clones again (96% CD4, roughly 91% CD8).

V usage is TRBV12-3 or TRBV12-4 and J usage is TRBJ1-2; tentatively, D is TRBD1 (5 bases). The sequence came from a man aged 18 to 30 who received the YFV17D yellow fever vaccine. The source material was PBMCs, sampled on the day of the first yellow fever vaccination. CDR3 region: CASSPAGSNYGYTF. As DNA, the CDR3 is TGTGCCAGCAGCCCCGCAGGGTCCAACTATGGCTACACCTTC.